This TCR beta chain was profiled in a study of breast tumors, draining lymph nodes, adjacent tissues. Germline V gives CDR1 LNHDA, CDR2 SQIVND (reference sequence). V dropped 1 base and J dropped 4; count of bases not matched to a gene: 2. The CDR3 sequence is 15 residues long. The lymph nodes were axillary draining lymph nodes from breast cancer patients. TCRdb passed the multiplex PCR reads through MiXCR, listing each CDR3 protein once. The sample records 200,000 to 300,000 distinct CDR3 sequences, about 30% being singletons. Sequencing input: axillary lymph node tissue. The chain combines TRBV19 with TRBJ1-4; 8 bases agree with TRBD1. This TCR was sampled from a female donor with breast cancer. Some clones in this sample may be carry-over from other donors' samples. The CDR3 is CASSIGDRRNEKLFF. In DNA form, the CDR3 reads TGTGCCAGTAGTATAGGGGACAGGCGTAATGAAAAACTGTTTTTT.